This T cell receptor beta chain appears in the sequencing data of a study of blood T cell repertoires in COVID-19. The protocol was immunoSEQ multiplex PCR, while the TCRdb copy is restricted to in-frame clones and leaves out a portion. The data hold just under 350,000 clones, with approximately 87% observed a single time. CDR1 and CDR2 (germline): SGHTA, FQGTGA. The CDR3 spans 16 residues. After removal of 0 bases from V and 7 bases from J, the junction contained 9 bases not matched to a gene. The rearrangement links TRBV7-3 to TRBJ2-1, with 7 nucleotides matching TRBD2. The receptor comes from a woman between 50 and 59 years old with COVID-19, enrolled during active disease. The source material was peripheral blood. CDR3 nucleotides: TGTGCCAGCAGCTTAACCAGCGGGACCCTTGAGAATGAGCAGTTCTTC. Encoded protein: CASSLTSGTLENEQFF.